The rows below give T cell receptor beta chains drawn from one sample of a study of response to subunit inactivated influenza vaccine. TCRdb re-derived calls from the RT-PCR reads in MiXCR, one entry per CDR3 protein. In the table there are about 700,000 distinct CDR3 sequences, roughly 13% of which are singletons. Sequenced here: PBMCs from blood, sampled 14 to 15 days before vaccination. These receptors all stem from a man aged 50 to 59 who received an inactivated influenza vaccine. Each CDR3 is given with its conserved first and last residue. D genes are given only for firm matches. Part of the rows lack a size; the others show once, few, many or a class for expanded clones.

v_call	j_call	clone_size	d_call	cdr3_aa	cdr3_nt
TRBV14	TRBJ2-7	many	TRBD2	CASSQRAGGILLEQYF	TGTGCCAGCAGCCAAAGAGCGGGGGGAATCCTCCTCGAGCAGTACTTC
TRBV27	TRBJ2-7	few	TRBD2	CAVGAGTSGSYEQYF	TGTGCCGTTGGCGCCGGGACTAGCGGGTCCTACGAGCAGTACTTC
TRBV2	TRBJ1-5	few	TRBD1	CASSLRQGMNQPQHF	TGTGCCAGCAGTCTAAGACAGGGAATGAATCAGCCCCAGCATTTT
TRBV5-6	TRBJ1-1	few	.	CASSRAANTEAFF	TGTGCCAGCAGCCGGGCTGCGAACACTGAAGCTTTCTTT
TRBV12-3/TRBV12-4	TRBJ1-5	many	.	CASSLELTGQPQHF	TGTGCCAGCAGTTTAGAGCTTACCGGGCAGCCCCAGCATTTT
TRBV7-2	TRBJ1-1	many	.	CASSPISGGVAFF	TGTGCCAGCAGCCCCATCAGCGGTGGGGTAGCTTTCTTT
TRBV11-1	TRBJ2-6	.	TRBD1	CASSDRYFAGQGLSGANVLTF	TGTGCCAGCAGCGATCGATATTTCGCTGGACAGGGCCTATCCGGGGCCAACGTCCTGACTTTC
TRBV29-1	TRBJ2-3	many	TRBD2	CSVGLAGVGGTDTQYF	TGCAGCGTGGGACTAGCGGGAGTCGGAGGCACAGATACGCAGTATTTT
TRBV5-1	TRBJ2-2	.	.	CASSPGQSNTGELLF	TGCGCCAGCAGCCCCGGACAGAGTAACACCGGGGAGCTGCTTTTT
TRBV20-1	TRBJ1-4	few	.	CSASGGAENEKLFF	TGCAGTGCTAGTGGGGGGGCCGAAAATGAAAAACTGTTTTTT
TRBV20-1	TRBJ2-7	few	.	CSARDIGARDFPYEQYF	TGCAGTGCTAGAGATATTGGGGCCAGGGACTTTCCCTACGAGCAGTACTTC
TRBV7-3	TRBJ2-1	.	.	CASSLSISSYNEQFF	TGTGCCAGCAGCTTGTCTATAAGCTCCTACAATGAGCAGTTCTTC
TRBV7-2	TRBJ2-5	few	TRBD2	CASSLGGRAGETQYF	TGTGCCAGCAGCTTAGGCGGGAGGGCTGGAGAGACCCAGTACTTC
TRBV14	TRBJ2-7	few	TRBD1	CASSPWTGRFSYEQYF	TGTGCCAGCAGCCCATGGACAGGCCGCTTCTCCTACGAGCAGTACTTC
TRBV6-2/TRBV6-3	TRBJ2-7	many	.	CASSYGTYEQYF	TGTGCCAGCAGTTACGGGACCTACGAGCAGTACTTC
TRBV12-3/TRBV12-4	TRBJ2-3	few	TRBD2	CASSLKAGVKPDTQYF	TGTGCCAGCAGTTTAAAGGCGGGAGTGAAGCCAGATACGCAGTATTTT
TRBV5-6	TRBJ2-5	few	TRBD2	CASSPTSGGETQYF	TGTGCCAGCAGCCCAACTAGCGGGGGAGAGACCCAGTACTTC
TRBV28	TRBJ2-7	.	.	CVSSLVGRSSYEQYF	TGTGTCAGCAGTTTAGTCGGACGGAGCTCCTACGAGCAGTACTTC
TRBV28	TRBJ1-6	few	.	CASRLESNSPLHF	TGTGCCAGCAGGTTAGAGAGTAATTCACCCCTCCACTTT
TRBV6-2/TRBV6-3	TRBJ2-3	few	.	CASSYFWGSQADTQYF	TGTGCCAGCAGTTACTTCTGGGGCTCCCAAGCAGATACGCAGTATTTT